Listed here is a single TCR beta chain. Thyroid surgery was preceded by no treatment in any patient. Original analysis: CDR3 differences across clinicopathological groups were used to build a distant-metastasis classifier for papillary thyroid cancer. MiXCR re-clonotyped the PCR reads for TCRdb. It is TCRdb's table, rather than the study itself, that gives the V and J calls and clone size. The table lists around 38,000 clones, 25% to 35% of them singletons, with almost 10% in the top ten. This entry comes from a study of metastatic and nonmetastatic thyroid tumors. Study-level information: The comparison covered peripheral blood and tumor or nodule tissue in malignant and benign thyroid patients.

CDR1 is SNHLY and CDR2 is FYNNEI in the germline V gene. This CDR3 region has 12 residues. V was pared by 6 bases and J by 7 bases, with 10 bases between. The chain combines TRBV2 with TRBJ1-3; D is unresolved. The source is a male donor with papillary thyroid cancer or a benign thyroid nodule (not recorded which). Some clones in this sample may be carry-over from other donors' samples. The specimen was blood. The DNA of the CDR3 is TGTGCCAGCAGACAGCCCCCCAACACCATATATTTT. As protein: CASRQPPNTIYF.